The sequence of this T cell receptor (beta chain) was determined in a study of a mutant IDH1 vaccine in newly diagnosed glioma. Background on the study: There were 62.5% males and around 38% females among treated patients, whose mean age was about 40 years. Study findings and constraints: The vaccine induced immune responses, and these occurred in about 95% of patients. Pseudoprogression showed no apparent link to changes in top peripheral T cell clonotypes.

Time point of the sample: week 35, safety follow-up. Vaccine doses each comprised 300 ug of mutant IDH1 20-mer peptide, with topical imiquimod. Across weeks 1, 3, 5, 7, 11, 15, 19 and 23, patients received a vaccination each time, eight in all. Clones were sequenced by immunoSEQ multiplex PCR, and TCRdb holds only the in-frame ones, with some missing. The data contain 50,000 to 65,000 clones, 80% to 90% of them seen just once; the ten biggest clones take up roughly 1.6%. As regards this clone: Antigen unknown.

Deletions cut 4 bases from V and 3 bases from J, with 8 bases between. Germline V gene sequence: CDR1 SGHRS, CDR2 YFSETQ. This CDR3 region has 12 residues. The TCR was taken from a man in his forties with glioma. The chain couples TRBV5-1 to TRBJ2-7; D uncertain. Sequenced here: PBMCs, sampled from a glioma patient whose treatment included an IDH1 peptide vaccine. CDR3 protein: CASSRNYYEQYF. As DNA, the CDR3 is TGCGCCAGCAGCAGAAACTACTACGAGCAGTACTTC.